Described below is a single T cell receptor (beta chain) sequence and its context. This sample was taken from a study of blood T cell repertoires in COVID-19. Study information: The United States, Italy and Spain provided the acute and convalescent COVID-19 samples. From T cells, B-cell-depleted T cells, or PBMCs came the material, which was cDNA or gDNA.

Germline V lookup: CDR1 SGHRS, CDR2 YFSETQ. After removal of 4 bases from V and 4 bases from J, the junction contained 6 bases not matched to a gene. The CDR3 extends over 14 amino acids. Per the original data handling: Scientists estimated how many nucleated cells there were by amplifying reference gene primers. Some clones are missing from TCRdb's copy, which holds only in-frame ones; the method was immunoSEQ multiplex PCR. From that table come the V and J calls and clone size; the DNA was used to work out D and trimming. The repertoire includes around 180,000 clones, about 84% of them detected once, and roughly 6.3% sits in the top ten.

The sequenced sample was peripheral blood. The receptor was derived from a human donor in a cohort sampled during active COVID-19. The genes are TRBV5-1 and TRBJ2-7; 9 bases align to TRBD2. Here the CDR3 DNA reads TGCGCCAGCAGCGTTAGCGGGGGAGGTTACGAGCAGTACTTC. Translation gives CASSVSGGGYEQYF.